This T cell receptor (beta chain) was obtained from a study of T-cell reconstitution after alpha-beta-depleted transplantation in children. Regarding the study as a whole: Once a year had passed after transplant, T-cell counts and diversity came mostly from newly produced T cells.

This clonotype was seen a few times. Its antigen remains unidentified. The CDR3 is made up of 13 amino acids. Trimming removed 2 bases from V and 3 bases from J, with 6 bases in between. The germline V gene has CDR1 MGHRA and CDR2 YSYEKL. Unique molecular identifiers featured in how the TCRbeta library was prepared. TCRdb independently ran MiXCR on the PCR reads; one entry per CDR3 protein. The repertoire includes over 200,000 distinct CDR3 sequences, 7.5% to 9.5% of them detected once, and roughly a third sits in the top ten. The sequence came from a male patient under 10 years old who had a stem cell transplant for acute myeloid leukemia, so the T cells may come from the graft donor. The sample here was PBMCs, mostly from graft donor cells, taken 360 days after TCRalphabeta/CD19-depleted stem cell transplant. The V call is TRBV4-1, the J call TRBJ2-3; no reliable D call. The CDR3 loop reads CASSQFRTDTQYF. The CDR3 DNA follows: TGCGCCAGCAGCCAATTCCGGACAGATACGCAGTATTTT.